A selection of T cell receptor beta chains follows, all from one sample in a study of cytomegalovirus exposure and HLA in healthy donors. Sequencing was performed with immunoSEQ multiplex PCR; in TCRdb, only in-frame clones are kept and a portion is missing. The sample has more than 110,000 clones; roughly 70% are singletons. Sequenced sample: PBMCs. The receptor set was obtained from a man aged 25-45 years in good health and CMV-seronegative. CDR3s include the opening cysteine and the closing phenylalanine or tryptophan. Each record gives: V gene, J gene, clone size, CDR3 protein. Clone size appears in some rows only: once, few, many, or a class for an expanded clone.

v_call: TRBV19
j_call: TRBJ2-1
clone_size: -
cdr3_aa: CASSFRTSGGVSEYNEQFF

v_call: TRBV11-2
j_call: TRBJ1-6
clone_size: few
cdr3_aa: CASSSSVLYNSPLHF

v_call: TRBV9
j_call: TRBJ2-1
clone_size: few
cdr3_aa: CASSVGGSHSYNEQFF

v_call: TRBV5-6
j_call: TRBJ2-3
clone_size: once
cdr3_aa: CASSLLAGFTDTQYF

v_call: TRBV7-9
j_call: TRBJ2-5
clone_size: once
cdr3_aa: CASSSGQGSKETQYF

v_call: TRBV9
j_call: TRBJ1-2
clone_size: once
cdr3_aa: CASSLTGGAHPAYGYTF

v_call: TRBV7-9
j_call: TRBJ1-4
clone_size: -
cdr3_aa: CASTPGTGGEKLFF

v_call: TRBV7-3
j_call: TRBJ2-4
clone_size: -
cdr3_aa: CASSLTGQGYIQYF

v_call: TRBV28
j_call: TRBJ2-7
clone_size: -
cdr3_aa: CASSGAPFGTHIYEQYF

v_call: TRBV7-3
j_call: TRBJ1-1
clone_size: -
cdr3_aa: CASRNGDFENTEAFF

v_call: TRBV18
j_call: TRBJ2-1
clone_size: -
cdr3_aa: CASSPPSNGGAGEQFF

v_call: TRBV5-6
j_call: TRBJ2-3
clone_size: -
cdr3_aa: CASSSRVRTWDSTPDTQYF

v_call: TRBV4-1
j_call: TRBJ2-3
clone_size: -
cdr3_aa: CASSLLAGRTDTQYF

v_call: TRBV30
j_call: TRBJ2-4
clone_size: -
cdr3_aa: CAWTSQNSQYF

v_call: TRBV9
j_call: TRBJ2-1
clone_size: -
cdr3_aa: CASSVGQGRYNEQFF

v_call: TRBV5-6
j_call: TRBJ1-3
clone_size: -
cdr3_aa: CASKEGLSSGNTIYF

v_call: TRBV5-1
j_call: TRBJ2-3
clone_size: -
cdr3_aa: CASSGGGLAGATDTQYF

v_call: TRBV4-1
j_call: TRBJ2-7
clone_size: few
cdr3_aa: CASSNPLGSSYEQYF

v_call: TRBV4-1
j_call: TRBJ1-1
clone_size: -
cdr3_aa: CASSLTGHLNTEAFF

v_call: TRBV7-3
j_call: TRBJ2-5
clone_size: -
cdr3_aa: CASSWSTFFQETQYF

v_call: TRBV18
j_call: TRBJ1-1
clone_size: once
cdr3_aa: CASSPRVAGAEAFF

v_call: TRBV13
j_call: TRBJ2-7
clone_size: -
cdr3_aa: CASSPGRAYEQYF

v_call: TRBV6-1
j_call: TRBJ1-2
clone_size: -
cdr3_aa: CASTVDREYGYTF

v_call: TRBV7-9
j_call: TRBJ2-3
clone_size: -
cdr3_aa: CASSFLAGGRADTQYF

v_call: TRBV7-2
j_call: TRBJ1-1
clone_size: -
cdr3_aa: CASSRRENTEAFF

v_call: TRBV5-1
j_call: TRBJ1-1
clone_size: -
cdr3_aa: CASSLAPGNTEAFF

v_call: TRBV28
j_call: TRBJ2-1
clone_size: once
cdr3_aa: CASSTPGQGSEEQFF

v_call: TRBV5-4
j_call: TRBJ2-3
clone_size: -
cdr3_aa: CASSLSGLAGEDTQYF

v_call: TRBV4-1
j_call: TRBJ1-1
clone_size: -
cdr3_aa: CASSQVTGGTEAFF

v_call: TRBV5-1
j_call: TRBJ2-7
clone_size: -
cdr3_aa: CASSLTAGQNYEQYF

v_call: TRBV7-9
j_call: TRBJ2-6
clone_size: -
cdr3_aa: CASSAGSSGANVLTF

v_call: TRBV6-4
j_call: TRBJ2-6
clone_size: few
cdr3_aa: CASSGTDSGANGLTF

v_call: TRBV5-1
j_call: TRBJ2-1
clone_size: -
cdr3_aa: CASSLMGGLAFNEQFF

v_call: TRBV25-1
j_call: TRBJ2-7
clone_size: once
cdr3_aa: CASIGTYSYEQYF

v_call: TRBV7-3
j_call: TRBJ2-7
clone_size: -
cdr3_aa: CASSPSPAYEQYF

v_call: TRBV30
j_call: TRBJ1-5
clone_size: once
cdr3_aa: CAWRQGNSNQPQHF

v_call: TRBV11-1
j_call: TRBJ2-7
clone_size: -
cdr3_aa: CASSPGTGGFYEQYF

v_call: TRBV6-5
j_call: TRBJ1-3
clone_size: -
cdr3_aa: CASSYQASGNTIYF

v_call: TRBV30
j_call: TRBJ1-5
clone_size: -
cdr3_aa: CAWSVSGGSNQPQHF

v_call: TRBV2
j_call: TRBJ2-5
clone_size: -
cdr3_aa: CASREQQGQTQYF

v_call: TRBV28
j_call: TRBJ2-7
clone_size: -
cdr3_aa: CASRSQGPSYEQYF

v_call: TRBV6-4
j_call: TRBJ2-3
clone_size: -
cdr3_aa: CASSDGGSSTDTQYF

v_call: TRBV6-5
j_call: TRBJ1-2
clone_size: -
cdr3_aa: CASSYRRSLRNHGYTF

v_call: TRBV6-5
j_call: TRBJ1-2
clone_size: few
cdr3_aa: CASRLTGGYTF

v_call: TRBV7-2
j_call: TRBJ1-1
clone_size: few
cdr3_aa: CASSPIGGEGTEAFF

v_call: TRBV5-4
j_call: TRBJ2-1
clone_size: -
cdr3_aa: CASSQQRAPKEQFF

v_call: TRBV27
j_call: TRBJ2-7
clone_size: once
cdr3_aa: CASSSSPSGGTYEQYF

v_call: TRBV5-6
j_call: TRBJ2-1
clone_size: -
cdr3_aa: CASSLVRVSYNEQFF

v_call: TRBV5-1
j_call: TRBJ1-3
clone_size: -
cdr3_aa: CASGPWDTSSGNTIYF

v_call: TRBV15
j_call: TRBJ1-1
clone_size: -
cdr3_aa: CATSRGTTGGATEAFF